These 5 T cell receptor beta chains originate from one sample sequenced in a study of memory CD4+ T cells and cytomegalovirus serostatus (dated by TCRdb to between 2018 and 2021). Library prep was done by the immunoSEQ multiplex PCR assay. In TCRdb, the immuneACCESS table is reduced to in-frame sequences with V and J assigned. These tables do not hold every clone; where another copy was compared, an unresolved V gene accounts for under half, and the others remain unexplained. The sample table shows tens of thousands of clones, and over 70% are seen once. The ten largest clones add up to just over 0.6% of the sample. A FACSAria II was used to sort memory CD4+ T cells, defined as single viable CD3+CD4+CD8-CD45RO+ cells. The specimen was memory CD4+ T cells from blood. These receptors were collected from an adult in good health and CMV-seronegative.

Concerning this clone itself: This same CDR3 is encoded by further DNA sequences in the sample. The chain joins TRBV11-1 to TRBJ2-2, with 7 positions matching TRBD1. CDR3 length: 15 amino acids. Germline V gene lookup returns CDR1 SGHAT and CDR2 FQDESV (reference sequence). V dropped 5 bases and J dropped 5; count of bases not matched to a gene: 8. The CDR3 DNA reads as TGTGCCAGCAGCCCCGACAGGGTGGGGACCGGGGAGCTGTTTTTT. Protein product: CASSPDRVGTGELFF.

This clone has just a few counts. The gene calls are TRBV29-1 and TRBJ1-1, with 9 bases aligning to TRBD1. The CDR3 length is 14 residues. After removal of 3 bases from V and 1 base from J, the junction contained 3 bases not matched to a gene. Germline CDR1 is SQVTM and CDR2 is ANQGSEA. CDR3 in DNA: TGCAGCGTTGAGTTGGGACAGGGGAACACTGAAGCTTTCTTT. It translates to CSVELGQGNTEAFF.

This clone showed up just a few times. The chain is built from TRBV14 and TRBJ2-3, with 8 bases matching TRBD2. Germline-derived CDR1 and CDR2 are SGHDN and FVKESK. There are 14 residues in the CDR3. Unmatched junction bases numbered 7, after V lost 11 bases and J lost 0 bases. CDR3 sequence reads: CAFLAGLSTDTQYF. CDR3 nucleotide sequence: TGTGCCTTCTTAGCGGGGCTTAGCACAGATACGCAGTATTTT.

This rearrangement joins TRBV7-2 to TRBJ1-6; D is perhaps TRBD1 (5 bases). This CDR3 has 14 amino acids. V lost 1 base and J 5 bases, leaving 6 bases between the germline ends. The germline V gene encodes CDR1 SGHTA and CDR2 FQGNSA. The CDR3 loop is CASSLGTNNSPLHF. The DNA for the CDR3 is TGTGCCAGCAGCTTAGGGACAAATAATTCACCCCTCCACTTT.

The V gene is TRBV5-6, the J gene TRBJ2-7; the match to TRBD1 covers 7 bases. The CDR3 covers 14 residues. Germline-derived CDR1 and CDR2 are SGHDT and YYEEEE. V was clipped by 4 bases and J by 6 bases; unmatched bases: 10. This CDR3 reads CASSVDRDGVEQYF. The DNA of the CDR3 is TGTGCCAGCAGCGTAGACAGGGACGGGGTCGAGCAGTACTTC.